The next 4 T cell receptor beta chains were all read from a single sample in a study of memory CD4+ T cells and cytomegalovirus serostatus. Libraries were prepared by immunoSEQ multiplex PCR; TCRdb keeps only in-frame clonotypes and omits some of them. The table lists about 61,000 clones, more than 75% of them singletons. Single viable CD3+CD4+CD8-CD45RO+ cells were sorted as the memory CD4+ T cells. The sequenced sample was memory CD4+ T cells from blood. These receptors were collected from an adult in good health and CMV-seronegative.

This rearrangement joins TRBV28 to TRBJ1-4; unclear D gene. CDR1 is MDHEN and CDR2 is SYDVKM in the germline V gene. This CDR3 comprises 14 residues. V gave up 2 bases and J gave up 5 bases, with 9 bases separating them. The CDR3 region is CASSLAGLNEKLFF. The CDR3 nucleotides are TGTGCCAGCAGTTTAGCCGGTTTAAATGAAAAACTGTTTTTT. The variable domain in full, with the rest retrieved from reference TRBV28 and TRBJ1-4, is DVKVTQSSRYLVKRTGEKVFLECVQDMDHENMFWYRQDPGLGLRLIYFSYDVKMKEKGDIPEGYSVSREKKERFSLILESASTNQTSMYLCASSLAGLNEKLFFGSGTQLSVL.

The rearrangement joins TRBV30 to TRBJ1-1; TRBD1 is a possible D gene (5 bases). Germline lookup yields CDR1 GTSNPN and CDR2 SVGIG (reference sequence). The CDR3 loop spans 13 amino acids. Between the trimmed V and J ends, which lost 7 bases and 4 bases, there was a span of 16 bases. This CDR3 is CASGLARATEAFF. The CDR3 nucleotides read TGTGCCTCGGGACTGGCCAGGGCCACTGAAGCTTTCTTT.

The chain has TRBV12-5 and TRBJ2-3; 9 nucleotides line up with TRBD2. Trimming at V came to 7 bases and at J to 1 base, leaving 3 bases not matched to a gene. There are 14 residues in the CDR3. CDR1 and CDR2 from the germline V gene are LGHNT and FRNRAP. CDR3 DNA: TGTGCTAGTGCCCGCGGGGGGGGCACAGATACGCAGTATTTT. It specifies CASARGGGTDTQYF.

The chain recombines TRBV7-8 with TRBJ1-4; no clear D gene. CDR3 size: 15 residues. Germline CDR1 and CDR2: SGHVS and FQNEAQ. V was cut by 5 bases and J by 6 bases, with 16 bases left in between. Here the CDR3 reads CASSPRRATDEKLFF. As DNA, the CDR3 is TGTGCCAGCAGCCCGAGACGGGCGACGGATGAAAAACTGTTTTTT.